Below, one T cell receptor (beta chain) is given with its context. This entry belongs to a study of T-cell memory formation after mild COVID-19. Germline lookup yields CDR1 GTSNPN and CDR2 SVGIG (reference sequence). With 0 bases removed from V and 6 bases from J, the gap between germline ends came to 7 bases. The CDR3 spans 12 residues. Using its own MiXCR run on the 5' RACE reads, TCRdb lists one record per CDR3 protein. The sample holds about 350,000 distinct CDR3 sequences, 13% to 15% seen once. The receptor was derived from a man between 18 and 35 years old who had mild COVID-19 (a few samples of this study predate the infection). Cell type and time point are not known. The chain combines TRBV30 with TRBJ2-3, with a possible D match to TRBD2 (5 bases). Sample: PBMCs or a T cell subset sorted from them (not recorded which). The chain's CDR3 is CAWSVLGDTQYF. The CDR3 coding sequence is TGTGCCTGGAGTGTACTAGGGGATACGCAGTATTTT.